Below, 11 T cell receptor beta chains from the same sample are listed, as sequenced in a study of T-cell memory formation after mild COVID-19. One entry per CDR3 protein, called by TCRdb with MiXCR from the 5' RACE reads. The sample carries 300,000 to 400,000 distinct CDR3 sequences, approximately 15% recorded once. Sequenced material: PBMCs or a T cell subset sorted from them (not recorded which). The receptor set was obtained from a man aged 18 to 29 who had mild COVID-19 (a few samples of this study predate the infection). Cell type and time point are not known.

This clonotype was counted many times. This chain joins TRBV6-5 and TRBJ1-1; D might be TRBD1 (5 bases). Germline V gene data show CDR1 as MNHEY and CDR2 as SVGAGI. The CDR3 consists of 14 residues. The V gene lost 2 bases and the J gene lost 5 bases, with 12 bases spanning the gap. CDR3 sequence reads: CASSYVGGKTEAFF. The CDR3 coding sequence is TGTGCCAGCAGTTACGTGGGGGGAAAGACTGAAGCTTTCTTT.

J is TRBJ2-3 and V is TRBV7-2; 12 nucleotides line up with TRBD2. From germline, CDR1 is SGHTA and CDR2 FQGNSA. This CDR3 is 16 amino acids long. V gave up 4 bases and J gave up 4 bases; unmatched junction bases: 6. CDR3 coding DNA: TGTGCCAGCAGCTCCCGACTAGCGGGGGCCGCAGATACGCAGTATTTT. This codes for CASSSRLAGAADTQYF.

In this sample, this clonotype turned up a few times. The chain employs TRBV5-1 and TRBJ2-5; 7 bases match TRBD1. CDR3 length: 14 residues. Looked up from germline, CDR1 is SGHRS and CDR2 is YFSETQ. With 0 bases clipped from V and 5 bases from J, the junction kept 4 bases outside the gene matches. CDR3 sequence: CASSLGQGIETQYF. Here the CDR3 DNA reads TGCGCCAGCAGCTTGGGACAGGGAATTGAGACCCAGTACTTC.

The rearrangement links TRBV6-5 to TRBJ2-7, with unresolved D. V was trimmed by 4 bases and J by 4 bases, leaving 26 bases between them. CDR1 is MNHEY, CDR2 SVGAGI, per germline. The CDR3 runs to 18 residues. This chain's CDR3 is CASSSQAYRVSGEYEQYF. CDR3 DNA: TGTGCCAGCAGTTCCCAGGCATATAGGGTCTCCGGAGAGTACGAGCAGTACTTC.

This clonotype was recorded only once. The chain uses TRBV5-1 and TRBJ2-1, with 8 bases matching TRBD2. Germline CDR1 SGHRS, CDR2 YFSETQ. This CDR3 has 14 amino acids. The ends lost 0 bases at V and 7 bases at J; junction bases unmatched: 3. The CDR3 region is CASSLVAGRNEQFF. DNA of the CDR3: TGCGCCAGCAGCTTGGTAGCGGGGAGAAATGAGCAGTTCTTC.

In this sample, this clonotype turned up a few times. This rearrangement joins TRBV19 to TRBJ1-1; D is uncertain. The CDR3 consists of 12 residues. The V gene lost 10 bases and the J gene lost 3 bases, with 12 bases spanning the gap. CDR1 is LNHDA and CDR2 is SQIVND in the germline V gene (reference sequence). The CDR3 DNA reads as TGTGCCATCGCTGACGGATACACTGAAGCTTTCTTT. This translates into CAIADGYTEAFF.

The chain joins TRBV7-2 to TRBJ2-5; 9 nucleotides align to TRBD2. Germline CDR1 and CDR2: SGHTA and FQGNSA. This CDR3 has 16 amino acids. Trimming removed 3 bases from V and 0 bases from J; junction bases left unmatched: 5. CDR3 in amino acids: CASSFLVAGDQETQYF. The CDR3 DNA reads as TGTGCCAGCAGCTTTCTGGTAGCGGGGGACCAAGAGACCCAGTACTTC.

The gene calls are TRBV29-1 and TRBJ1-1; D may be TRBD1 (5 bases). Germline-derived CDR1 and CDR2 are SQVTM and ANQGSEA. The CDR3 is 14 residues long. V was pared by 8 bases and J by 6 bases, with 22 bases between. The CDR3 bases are TGCAGCTCGAGACAGATTTTGGGTAGGCCTGAAGCTTTCTTT. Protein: CSSRQILGRPEAFF.

CDR3 sequence: CASSGGGGFGEQFF. CDR3 coding DNA: TGTGCCAGCAGCGGGGGGGGCGGCTTTGGTGAGCAGTTCTTC. The rearrangement links TRBV6-2 or TRBV6-3 to TRBJ2-1; 8 positions agree with TRBD2. V was pared by 6 bases and J by 9 bases, with 10 bases of the junction left unmatched. In germline, CDR1 is MNHEY, CDR2 SVGEGT. The CDR3 spans 14 residues.

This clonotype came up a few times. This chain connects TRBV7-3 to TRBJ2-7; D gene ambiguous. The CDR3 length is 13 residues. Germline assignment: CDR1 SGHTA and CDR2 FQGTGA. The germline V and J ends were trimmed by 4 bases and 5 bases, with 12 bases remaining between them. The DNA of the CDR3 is TGTGCCAGCAGCTCGCGACGGGCCGACGAGCAGTACTTC. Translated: CASSSRRADEQYF.

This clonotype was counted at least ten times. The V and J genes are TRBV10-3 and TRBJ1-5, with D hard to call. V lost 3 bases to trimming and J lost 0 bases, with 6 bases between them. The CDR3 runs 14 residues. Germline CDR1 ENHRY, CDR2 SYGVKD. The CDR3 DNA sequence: TGTGCCATCAGTGACTTGAATAGCAATCAGCCCCAGCATTTT. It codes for CAISDLNSNQPQHF.